These T cell receptor beta chains were read from a single sample in a study of blood T cell repertoires in COVID-19. Repertoires were generated with immunoSEQ multiplex PCR, while TCRdb's copy carries only in-frame clones and drops some. The data hold about 190,000 clones, with around 82% observed a single time. The material sequenced was peripheral blood. All receptors come from an elderly woman with active or convalescent COVID-19. Both conserved end residues are part of each CDR3. A D gene is named only where the DNA matches it firmly. For some rows the clone size is stated as once, few or many, or as a class when expanded; others skip it.

j_gene | abundance | d_gene | v_gene | CDR3nt | CDR3aa
TRBJ1-5 | - | TRBD1 | TRBV7-2 | TGTGCCAGCAGCGCTTGGACAGGGGGCGATCAGCCCCAGCATTTT | CASSAWTGGDQPQHF
TRBJ1-2 | - | TRBD1 | TRBV28 | TGTGCCAGCAGTTCCACCGCTCTCAGGGGGAACTATGGCTACACCTTC | CASSSTALRGNYGYTF
TRBJ1-2 | - | TRBD1 | TRBV19 | TGTGCCAGTAGTATGGACAGGGAAGCAGGGGGCTACACCTTC | CASSMDREAGGYTF
TRBJ1-1 | - | TRBD1 | TRBV6-1 | TGTGCCAGCAGTGAAGGCCACAGGGGCACTGAAGCTTTCTTT | CASSEGHRGTEAFF
TRBJ2-3 | - | TRBD1 | TRBV18 | TGTGCCAGCTCGCGACAGGGGGCGCTTGGCACAGATACGCAGTATTTT | CASSRQGALGTDTQYF
TRBJ2-2 | - | TRBD2 | TRBV2 | TGTGCCAGCACCGGGACTAGCGGGAGAGTAGGCACCGGGGAGCTGTTTTTT | CASTGTSGRVGTGELFF
TRBJ2-7 | - | - | TRBV28 | TGTGCCAGCAAGGGGGGGATCTACGAGCAGTACTTC | CASKGGIYEQYF
TRBJ2-2 | - | - | TRBV21-1 | TGTGCCAGCTGCGGATGCGGTGTAGGGGAAGCCGGGGAGCTGTTTTTT | CASCGCGVGEAGELFF
TRBJ1-4 | once | - | TRBV7-8 | TGTGCCAGCAGCTTACAGGGCTATAATGAAAAACTGTTTTTT | CASSLQGYNEKLFF
TRBJ1-5 | - | TRBD1 | TRBV18 | TGTGCCAGCTCACCAGAGACAGGGAGCAATCAGCCCCAGCATTTT | CASSPETGSNQPQHF
TRBJ2-1 | once | - | TRBV27 | TGTGCCAGCAGTTTATTGGCAGGGTCCAATGAGCAGTTCTTC | CASSLLAGSNEQFF
TRBJ2-7 | - | - | TRBV18 | TGTGCCAGCTCACCACAGCGTCGAGAGGTCTACGAGCAGTACTTC | CASSPQRREVYEQYF
TRBJ2-1 | - | - | TRBV6-1 | TGTGCCAGCAGTCCAATCCACGTAGCCTACAATGAGCAGTTCTTC | CASSPIHVAYNEQFF
TRBJ2-1 | - | - | TRBV9 | TGTGCCAGCAGCGTAGCTGTCTTGCGGGGTATCGACAATGAGCAGTTCTTC | CASSVAVLRGIDNEQFF
TRBJ2-2 | - | TRBD2 | TRBV4-1 | TGCGCCAGCAGCCAACCCCCGACTAGCGGGAGGAACACCGGGGAGCTGTTTTTT | CASSQPPTSGRNTGELFF
TRBJ2-1 | once | TRBD2 | TRBV14 | TGTGCCAGCAGCCAATGGGGACTAGTGTGGGATGAGCAGTTCTTC | CASSQWGLVWDEQFF
TRBJ2-6 | - | - | TRBV11-2 | TGTGCCAGCAGCTTACAGGTCTCTGGGGCCAACGTCCTGACTTTC | CASSLQVSGANVLTF
TRBJ1-4 | - | TRBD1 | TRBV18 | TGTGCCAGCTCCCCTCAGGCGGGACAGCCTAATGAAAAACTGTTTTTT | CASSPQAGQPNEKLFF
TRBJ2-1 | - | TRBD2 | TRBV5-1 | TGCGCCAGCAGCCTAGAAGGACTAGCGGGAGATCAGTTCTTC | CASSLEGLAGDQFF
TRBJ1-1 | once | - | TRBV5-1 | TGCGCCAGCAGCTTGAGCTACAGGGTAAACACTGAAGCTTTCTTT | CASSLSYRVNTEAFF
TRBJ2-7 | - | - | TRBV7-2 | TGTGCCAGCAGCTTGCAGGGTATATCCTACGAGCAGTACTTC | CASSLQGISYEQYF
TRBJ2-1 | - | TRBD1 | TRBV5-6 | TGTGCCAGCAGCCCGATCGGGACAGGGGCAATTGAGCAGTTCTTC | CASSPIGTGAIEQFF
TRBJ1-5 | - | TRBD1 | TRBV9 | TGTGCCAGCAGCGGGGGACAGGGGAACAATCAGCCCCAGCATTTT | CASSGGQGNNQPQHF
TRBJ1-2 | - | - | TRBV3-1/TRBV3-2 | TGTGCCAGCAGCCAAGGCAAGAGTAACTATGGCTACACCTTC | CASSQGKSNYGYTF
TRBJ2-1 | - | TRBD1 | TRBV9 | TGTGCCAGCAGCCTAAACCTCCCGGGACAGGGGCAGTTCTTC | CASSLNLPGQGQFF
TRBJ2-1 | once | - | TRBV11-2 | TGTGCCAGCAGCTTAAGATTAGCTGACGTTCAGCAGTTCTTC | CASSLRLADVQQFF
TRBJ2-1 | - | - | TRBV7-3 | TGTGCCAGCAGCTTACAACCTCCCGGGATCTCCTACAATGAGCAGTTCTTC | CASSLQPPGISYNEQFF
TRBJ1-1 | few | - | TRBV7-9 | TGTGCCAGCAGCCGAAAACCTGGGGAAGTTCGGGGCACTGAAGCTTTCTTT | CASSRKPGEVRGTEAFF
TRBJ1-3 | few | - | TRBV5-1 | TGCGCCAGCAGCTCGGACAGCTCTGGAAACACCATATATTTT | CASSSDSSGNTIYF